This T cell receptor beta chain was sequenced for a study of blood T cell repertoires in COVID-19. With 4 bases removed from V and 0 bases from J, the gap between germline ends came to 10 bases. In germline, CDR1 is SGDLS, CDR2 YYNGEE. CDR3 length: 14 amino acids. Recovered status in Cohort 3 required two negative PCRs, clearance, or symptom resolution. As handled by the study authors: Counts of nucleated cells, estimated from reference gene primer amplification, were obtained. Only in-frame clones appear in the TCRdb table, and some are missing; sequencing was by immunoSEQ multiplex PCR. D and trimming come from the DNA, and the V and J calls and clone size come from that table. The sample has about 320,000 clones; roughly 89% are singletons.

Sequencing input: PBMCs or T cells enriched from blood (not recorded which). This chain uses TRBV9 with TRBJ1-1; tentative D call: TRBD1 (5 bases). The TCR sequence derives from a woman aged 18-30 years who had recovered from COVID-19. CDR3 sequence: CASSFGGVNTEAFF. CDR3 nucleotide sequence: TGTGCCAGCAGCTTCGGGGGAGTGAACACTGAAGCTTTCTTT.